A selection of T cell receptor beta chains follows, all from one sample in a study of blood T cell repertoires in COVID-19. The data were produced by immunoSEQ multiplex PCR, yet TCRdb's version contains in-frame clones alone and is incomplete. Among some 77,000 clones listed, approximately 83% were seen once. The sample consisted of peripheral blood. The receptors derive from a man aged 65 to 79 with acute or convalescent COVID-19. The CDR3 runs from the conserved cysteine through the conserved F or W. Each record gives: clone size, V gene, J gene, D gene, CDR3 DNA, CDR3 protein. A D gene is named only where the DNA matches it firmly. Clone size is stated in some rows and not others, as once, few, many or a class when expanded.

size: -
V: TRBV4-3
J: TRBJ1-2
D: -
DNA: TGCGCCAGCAGCCAAGATCGGGGTACACTGAGTGGCTACACCTTC
CDR3: CASSQDRGTLSGYTF

size: -
V: TRBV11-1
J: TRBJ2-7
D: -
DNA: TGTGCCAGCAGCTTAGTTTCCAGGACAGCATCCTACGAGCAGTACTTC
CDR3: CASSLVSRTASYEQYF

size: -
V: TRBV6-1
J: TRBJ1-1
D: TRBD1
DNA: TGTGCCAGCAGTGACAGGACAGGGGAGAACACTGAAGCTTTCTTT
CDR3: CASSDRTGENTEAFF

size: -
V: TRBV2
J: TRBJ2-1
D: TRBD1
DNA: TGTGCCAGCAGATCCGGGACAGGGGGCACACATGAGCAGTTCTTC
CDR3: CASRSGTGGTHEQFF

size: -
V: TRBV11-2
J: TRBJ2-5
D: -
DNA: TGTGCCAGCAGCTTAGATCGGGTATTTAGGAGAAGAGAGACCCAGTACTTC
CDR3: CASSLDRVFRRRETQYF

size: -
V: TRBV19
J: TRBJ1-1
D: TRBD1
DNA: TGTGCCAGTAGTATACGCCGGGACAGGGGGAACACTGAAGCTTTCTTT
CDR3: CASSIRRDRGNTEAFF

size: -
V: TRBV11-2
J: TRBJ2-4
D: -
DNA: TGTGCCAGCAGCTTAGACCTCATTCAGTACTTC
CDR3: CASSLDLIQYF

size: -
V: TRBV20-1
J: TRBJ2-1
D: TRBD2
DNA: TGCAGTGCTAGTTCCAGCGGGAGGATCTACAATGAGCAGTTCTTC
CDR3: CSASSSGRIYNEQFF

size: once
V: TRBV14
J: TRBJ1-2
D: -
DNA: TGTGCCAGCAGCCAAGATTCGGTCCTCTATGGCTACACCTTC
CDR3: CASSQDSVLYGYTF

size: few
V: TRBV28
J: TRBJ1-6
D: -
DNA: TGTGCCAGCAGCCTGTTGGGCAGCACACCCCTCCACTTT
CDR3: CASSLLGSTPLHF

size: -
V: TRBV15
J: TRBJ1-1
D: -
DNA: TGTGCCACCAGCCCCCGAAAGGGAGGAGTGGGCACTGAAGCTTTCTTT
CDR3: CATSPRKGGVGTEAFF

size: once
V: TRBV10-3
J: TRBJ2-7
D: -
DNA: TGTGCCATCAGTGACAGCTACGAGCAGTACTTC
CDR3: CAISDSYEQYF

size: few
V: TRBV5-1
J: TRBJ1-3
D: TRBD1
DNA: TGCGCCAGCAGGGTGACAGGGTCTGGAAACACCATATATTTT
CDR3: CASRVTGSGNTIYF

size: -
V: TRBV9
J: TRBJ1-1
D: -
DNA: TGTGCCAGCAGCCCCCGAGGAGGGAACACTGAAGCTTTCTTT
CDR3: CASSPRGGNTEAFF

size: -
V: TRBV5-1
J: TRBJ1-3
D: -
DNA: TGCGCCAGCAGCTTGGAAAGGCTAGGCAACACCATATATTTT
CDR3: CASSLERLGNTIYF